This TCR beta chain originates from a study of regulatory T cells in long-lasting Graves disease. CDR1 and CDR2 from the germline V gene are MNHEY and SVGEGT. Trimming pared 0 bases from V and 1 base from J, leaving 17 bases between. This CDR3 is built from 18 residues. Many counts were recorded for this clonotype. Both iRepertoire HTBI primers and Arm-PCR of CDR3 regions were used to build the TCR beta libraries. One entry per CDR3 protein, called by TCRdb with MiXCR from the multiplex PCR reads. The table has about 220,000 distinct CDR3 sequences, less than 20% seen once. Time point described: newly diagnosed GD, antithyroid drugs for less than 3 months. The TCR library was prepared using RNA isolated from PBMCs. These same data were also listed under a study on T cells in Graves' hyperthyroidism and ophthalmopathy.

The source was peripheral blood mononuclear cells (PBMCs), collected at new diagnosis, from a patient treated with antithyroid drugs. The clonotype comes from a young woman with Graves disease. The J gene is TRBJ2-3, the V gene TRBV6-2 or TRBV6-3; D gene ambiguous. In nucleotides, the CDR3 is TGTGCCAGCAGTTACTCTTTGTCGGTTTCTGTTCGCACAGATACGCAGTATTTT. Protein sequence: CASSYSLSVSVRTDTQYF.